The source of this T cell receptor beta chain is a study of cytomegalovirus exposure and HLA in healthy donors. Study findings and constraints: Association with HLA alleles at 0.05 false discovery rate was found for 16,951 TCR beta sequences in a later analysis.

It was with 60 Vbeta and 13 Jbeta primers that the PCR ran. Clones were read by immunoSEQ multiplex PCR, and TCRdb kept only the in-frame ones, dropping some. Here the sample spans 150,000 to 200,000 clones, about 80% being singletons. From germline, CDR1 is KGHSH and CDR2 LQKENI. The trim removed 1 base at V and 0 bases at J, leaving 4 bases unmatched. There are 17 residues in the CDR3. Points on this clone: No antigen is known for it.

The sample taken for sequencing was PBMCs. The gene calls are TRBV18 and TRBJ2-3, with 10 bases identical to TRBD2. The receptor's source is a female donor in good health and CMV-seronegative. The CDR3 coding sequence is TGTGCCAGCTCACCACTTCGGACTAGCGGAAGCACAGATACGCAGTATTTT. Translation: CASSPLRTSGSTDTQYF.